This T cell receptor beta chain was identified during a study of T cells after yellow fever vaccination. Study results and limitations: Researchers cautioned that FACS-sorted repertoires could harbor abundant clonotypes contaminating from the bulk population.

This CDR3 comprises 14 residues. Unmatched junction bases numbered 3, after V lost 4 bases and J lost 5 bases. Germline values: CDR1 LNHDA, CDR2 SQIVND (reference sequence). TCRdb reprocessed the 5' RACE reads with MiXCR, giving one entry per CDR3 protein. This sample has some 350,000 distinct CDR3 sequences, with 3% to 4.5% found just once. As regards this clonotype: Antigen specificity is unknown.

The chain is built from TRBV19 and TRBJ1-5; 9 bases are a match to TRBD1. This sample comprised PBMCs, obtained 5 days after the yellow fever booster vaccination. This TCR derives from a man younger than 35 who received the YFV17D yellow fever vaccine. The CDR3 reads CASSTDRGDQPQHF. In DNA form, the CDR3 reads TGTGCCAGTAGTACGGACAGGGGAGATCAGCCCCAGCATTTT.